This T cell receptor (beta chain) derives from a study of cytomegalovirus exposure and HLA in healthy donors. The CDR3 is 15 amino acids. From germline, CDR1 is MNHEY and CDR2 SVGAGI. V was shortened by 7 bases and J by 0 bases, with 12 bases between the two germline ends. Sequencing was performed with immunoSEQ multiplex PCR; in TCRdb, only in-frame clones are kept and a portion is missing. The sample records fewer than 250,000 clones, just under 90% being singletons. The chain uses TRBV6-5 and TRBJ2-2; weak D call: TRBD1 (6 bases). This TCR derives from a man between 18 and 29 years old in good health and CMV-seronegative. What was sequenced was PBMCs. The CDR3 coding sequence is TGTGCCAGCAAGGGGGACGCCCCGAACACCGGGGAGCTGTTTTTT. Its protein product is CASKGDAPNTGELFF.